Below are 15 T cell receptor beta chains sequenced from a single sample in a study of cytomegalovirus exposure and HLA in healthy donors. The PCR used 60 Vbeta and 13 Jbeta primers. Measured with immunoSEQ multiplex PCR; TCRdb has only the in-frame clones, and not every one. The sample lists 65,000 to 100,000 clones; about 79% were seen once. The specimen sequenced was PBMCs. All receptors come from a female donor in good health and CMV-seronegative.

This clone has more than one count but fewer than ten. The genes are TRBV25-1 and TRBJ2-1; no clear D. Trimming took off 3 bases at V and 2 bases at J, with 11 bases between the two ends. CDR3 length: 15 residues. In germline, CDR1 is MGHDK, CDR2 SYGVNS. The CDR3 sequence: CASSENREAYNEQFF. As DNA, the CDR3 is TGTGCCAGCAGTGAGAACAGAGAAGCCTACAATGAGCAGTTCTTC. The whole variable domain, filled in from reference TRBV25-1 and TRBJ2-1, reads EADIYQTPRYLVIGTGKKITLECSQTMGHDKMYWYQQDPGMELHLIHYSYGVNSTEKGDLSSESTVSRIRTEHFPLTLESARPSHTSQYLCASSENREAYNEQFFGPGTRLTVL.

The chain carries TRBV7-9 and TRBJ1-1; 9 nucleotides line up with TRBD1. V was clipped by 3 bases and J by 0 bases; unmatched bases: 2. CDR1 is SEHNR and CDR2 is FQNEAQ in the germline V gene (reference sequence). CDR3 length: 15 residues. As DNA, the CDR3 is TGTGCCAGCAGCTTTCGGACAGGGGTGAACACTGAAGCTTTCTTT. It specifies CASSFRTGVNTEAFF.

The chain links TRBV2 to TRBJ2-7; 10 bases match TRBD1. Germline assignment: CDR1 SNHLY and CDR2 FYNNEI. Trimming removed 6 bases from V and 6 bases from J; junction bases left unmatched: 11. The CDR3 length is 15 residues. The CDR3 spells CASRKTGTGEGEQYF. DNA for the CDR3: TGTGCCAGCAGGAAGACCGGGACAGGGGAAGGCGAGCAGTACTTC.

The CDR3: CASSLTATNEKLFF. In DNA, the CDR3 is TGTGCCAGCAGCCTTACTGCAACTAATGAAAAACTGTTTTTT. The rearrangement uses TRBV9 and TRBJ1-4, with D unresolved. In germline, CDR1 is SGDLS, CDR2 YYNGEE. Trimming removed 4 bases at V and 0 bases at J, with 7 bases between. This CDR3 has 14 residues. Drawing the rest from reference TRBV9 and TRBJ1-4, the complete variable domain is DSGVTQTPKHLITATGQRVTLRCSPRSGDLSVYWYQQSLDQGLQFLIQYYNGEERAKGNILERFSAQQFPDLHSELNLSSLELGDSALYFCASSLTATNEKLFFGSGTQLSVL.

For the CDR3, the DNA is TGTGCCAGCTCACCACCTGGTCAGCGGGTCAACACCGGGGAGCTGTTTTTT. Protein: CASSPPGQRVNTGELFF. The V and J genes are TRBV18 and TRBJ2-2, with D possibly being TRBD2 (6 bases). V gave up 0 bases and J gave up 2 bases, with 13 bases separating them. CDR3 length equals 17 residues. Germline V gives CDR1 KGHSH, CDR2 LQKENI.

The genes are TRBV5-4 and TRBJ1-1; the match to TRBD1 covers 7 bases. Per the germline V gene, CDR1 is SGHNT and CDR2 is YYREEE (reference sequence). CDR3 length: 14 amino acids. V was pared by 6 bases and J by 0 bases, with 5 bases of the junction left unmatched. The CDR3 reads CASKGGQLNTEAFF. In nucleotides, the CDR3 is TGTGCCAGCAAGGGGGGACAGTTGAACACTGAAGCTTTCTTT. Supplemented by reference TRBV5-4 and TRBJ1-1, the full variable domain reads ETGVTQSPTHLIKTRGQQVTLRCSSQSGHNTVSWYQQALGQGPQFIFQYYREEENGRGNFPPRFSGLQFPNYSSELNVNALELDDSALYLCASKGGQLNTEAFFGQGTRLTVV.

The CDR3 region has the DNA TGTGCCACCCTTAGCTCCTACAATGAGCAGTTCTTC. The encoded protein is CATLSSYNEQFF. The chain links TRBV28 to TRBJ2-1; D call uncertain. The CDR3 length is 12 residues. V lost 10 bases and J 0 bases, leaving 7 bases between the germline ends. Germline-derived CDR1 and CDR2 are MDHEN and SYDVKM.

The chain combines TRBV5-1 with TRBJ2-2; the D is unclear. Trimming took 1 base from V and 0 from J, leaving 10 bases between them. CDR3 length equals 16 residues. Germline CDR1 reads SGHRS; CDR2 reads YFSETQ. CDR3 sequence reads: CASSLWSVSNTGELFF. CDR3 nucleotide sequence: TGCGCCAGCAGCTTGTGGAGCGTCTCGAACACCGGGGAGCTGTTTTTT.

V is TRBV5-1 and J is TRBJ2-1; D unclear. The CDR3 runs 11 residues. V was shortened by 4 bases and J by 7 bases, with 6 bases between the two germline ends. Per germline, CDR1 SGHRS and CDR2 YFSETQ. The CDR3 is CASSLGNEQFF. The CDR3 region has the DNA TGCGCCAGCAGCCTCGGGAATGAGCAGTTCTTC.

The CDR3 here is CASSFYSGFAGELFF. CDR3 in DNA: TGTGCCAGCAGCTTCTATTCGGGTTTTGCCGGGGAGCTGTTTTTT. This chain uses TRBV7-2 with TRBJ2-2; D is undetermined. This CDR3 is built from 15 residues. V was clipped by 3 bases and J by 6 bases, with 14 bases between them. Germline CDR1 reads SGHTA; CDR2 reads FQGNSA.

The CDR3 region is CASSLQGAKATQYF. In DNA form, the CDR3 reads TGCGCCAGCAGCTTACAGGGGGCGAAGGCTACGCAGTATTTT. The rearrangement links TRBV5-1 to TRBJ2-3, with 9 bases fitting TRBD1. Trimming at V came to 2 bases and at J to 8 bases, leaving 6 bases not matched to a gene. CDR1 SGHRS and CDR2 YFSETQ come from the germline V gene. The CDR3 has 14 amino acids.

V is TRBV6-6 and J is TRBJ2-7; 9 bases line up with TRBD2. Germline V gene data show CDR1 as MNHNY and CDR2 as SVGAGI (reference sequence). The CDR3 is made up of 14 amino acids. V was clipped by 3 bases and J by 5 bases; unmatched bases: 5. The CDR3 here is CASSYSGSSNEQYF. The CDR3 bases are TGTGCCAGCAGTTATAGCGGGAGTAGTAACGAGCAGTACTTC.

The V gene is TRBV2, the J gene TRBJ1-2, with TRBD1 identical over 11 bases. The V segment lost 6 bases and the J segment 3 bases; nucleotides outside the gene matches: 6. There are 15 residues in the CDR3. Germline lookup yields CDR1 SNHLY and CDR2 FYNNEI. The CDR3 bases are TGTGCCAGCAGGGCCCGGACAGGGGGCGACTATGGCTACACCTTC. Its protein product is CASRARTGGDYGYTF.

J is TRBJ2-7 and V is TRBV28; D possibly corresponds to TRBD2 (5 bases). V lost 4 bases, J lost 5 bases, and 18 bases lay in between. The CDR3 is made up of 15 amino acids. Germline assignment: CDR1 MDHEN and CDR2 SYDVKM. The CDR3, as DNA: TGTGCCAGCAGTTCTAGGCGGGTCCCTTCCCACGAGCAGTACTTC. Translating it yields CASSSRRVPSHEQYF.

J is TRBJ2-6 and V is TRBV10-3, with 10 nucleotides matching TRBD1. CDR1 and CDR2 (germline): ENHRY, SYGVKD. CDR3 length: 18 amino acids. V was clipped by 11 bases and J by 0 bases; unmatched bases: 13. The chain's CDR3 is CASRSTGQGFSGANVLTF. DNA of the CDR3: TGTGCCTCGAGGTCAACGGGACAGGGGTTCTCTGGGGCCAACGTCCTGACTTTC.